This is a list of T cell receptor beta chains from one sample in a study of Tregs in tolerant kidney transplant recipients. The method was immunoSEQ multiplex PCR; TCRdb's version includes in-frame clones alone and lacks a portion of them. The repertoire holds 55,000 to 80,000 clones, with roughly 98% as singletons. The input for sequencing was Tregs from blood, taken before the transplant. The source of these receptors is a human donor who received a combined kidney and bone marrow transplant. Both conserved end residues are part of each CDR3. The D gene is left open where the match is weak. Rows give clone size only sometimes, using once, few, many, or a class for an expanded clone.

cdr3_aa	cdr3_nt	j_call	d_call	clone_size	v_call
CAISAVDGYTF	TGTGCCATCAGTGCCGTAGATGGCTACACCTTC	TRBJ1-2	NA	NA	TRBV10-3
CASSLVSVGTEAFF	TGTGCCAGCAGCTTAGTTTCGGTCGGCACTGAAGCTTTCTTT	TRBJ1-1	NA	NA	TRBV7-8
CAWSVGGRADTQYF	TGTGCCTGGAGTGTGGGCGGGAGGGCGGATACGCAGTATTTT	TRBJ2-3	TRBD2	NA	TRBV30
CASSSRELNTEAFF	TGTGCCAGCAGCTCTAGGGAGTTGAACACTGAAGCTTTCTTT	TRBJ1-1	NA	NA	TRBV7-8
CASSLGWGGGRQETQYF	TGTGCCAGCAGCTTGGGGTGGGGCGGGGGGCGCCAAGAGACCCAGTACTTC	TRBJ2-5	TRBD2	NA	TRBV5-4
CASSQDRGGQPQHF	TGCGCCAGCAGCCAAGATCGGGGGGGTCAGCCCCAGCATTTT	TRBJ1-5	NA	NA	TRBV4-1
CASSAVVSNYGYTF	TGTGCCAGCAGCGCCGTAGTCTCTAACTATGGCTACACCTTC	TRBJ1-2	NA	NA	TRBV9
CASSQEGAYTGYTF	TGTGCCAGCAGCCAAGAGGGGGCTTACACTGGCTACACCTTC	TRBJ1-2	NA	NA	TRBV4-2
CAISPGQAYSGNTIYF	TGTGCCATCAGTCCGGGACAGGCTTACTCTGGAAACACCATATATTTT	TRBJ1-3	TRBD1	NA	TRBV10-3
CSVGWDSPTGELFF	TGCAGCGTTGGATGGGACAGCCCTACCGGGGAGCTGTTTTTT	TRBJ2-2	TRBD1	NA	TRBV29-1
CASSHFWTGVGYTF	TGCGCCAGCAGCCATTTTTGGACAGGGGTTGGCTACACCTTC	TRBJ1-2	TRBD1	NA	TRBV4-1
CASSLSTGWVGELFF	TGTGCCAGTAGTCTCTCCACAGGGTGGGTTGGGGAGCTGTTTTTT	TRBJ2-2	NA	NA	TRBV19
CASSTGTGQLYGYTF	TGTGCCAGCAGCACCGGGACAGGACAGCTCTATGGCTACACCTTC	TRBJ1-2	TRBD1	NA	TRBV5-4
CASSSGTTTYEQYF	TGCGCCAGCAGCTCCGGGACTACAACCTACGAGCAGTACTTC	TRBJ2-7	TRBD2	NA	TRBV5-1
CASSSDRNQPQHF	TGTGCCAGCAGCTCCGACAGGAATCAGCCCCAGCATTTT	TRBJ1-5	NA	NA	TRBV11-2
CASSIPGYRYEQYF	TGTGCCAGTAGTATCCCAGGGTATCGCTACGAGCAGTACTTC	TRBJ2-7	NA	NA	TRBV19
CATTTLVAGGEKLFF	TGTGCCACAACGACATTGGTAGCCGGGGGGGAAAAACTGTTTTTT	TRBJ1-4	NA	NA	TRBV19
CASSLVIGTATDTQYF	TGCGCCAGCAGCTTGGTCATCGGGACAGCCACAGATACGCAGTATTTT	TRBJ2-3	TRBD1	NA	TRBV5-1
CASSRTSNEQYF	TGTGCCAGTAGCCGGACTAGTAACGAGCAGTACTTC	TRBJ2-7	TRBD2	NA	TRBV19
CASSSRGGPNNQPQHF	TGTGCCAGTAGTAGTAGGGGTGGGCCGAACAATCAGCCCCAGCATTTT	TRBJ1-5	NA	NA	TRBV19
CASSMVPSSGNTIYF	TGTGCCAGTAGTATGGTACCTAGCTCTGGAAACACCATATATTTT	TRBJ1-3	NA	NA	TRBV19
CASSRGGYEQYF	TGTGCCAGCAGTAGGGGAGGCTACGAGCAGTACTTC	TRBJ2-7	NA	NA	TRBV6-5
CASSLDRARYGYTF	TGTGCCAGCAGCTTGGACAGGGCGAGGTATGGCTACACCTTC	TRBJ1-2	TRBD1	NA	TRBV7-2
CASSPAGAYNEQFF	TGTGCCAGTAGTCCAGCGGGGGCCTACAATGAGCAGTTCTTC	TRBJ2-1	TRBD2	NA	TRBV19
CASSLTPLNSGRFF	TGTGCCAGCAGCTTAACTCCTCTCAACTCAGGGCGGTTCTTC	TRBJ2-1	NA	NA	TRBV7-2
CATAGTSNEKLFF	TGTGCCACCGCTGGGACTTCAAATGAAAAACTGTTTTTT	TRBJ1-4	NA	NA	TRBV10-3
CASSRRTGYSGANVLTF	TGCGCCAGCAGCCGCCGGACAGGTTATAGTGGGGCCAACGTCCTGACTTTC	TRBJ2-6	TRBD1	once	TRBV5-1
CASRNRVQETQYF	TGTGCCAGCAGAAACAGGGTCCAAGAGACCCAGTACTTC	TRBJ2-5	NA	NA	TRBV6-5
CASSFGTSGSSYEQYF	TGCGCCAGCAGCTTTGGGACTAGCGGGAGCTCCTACGAGCAGTACTTC	TRBJ2-7	TRBD2	NA	TRBV5-1
CASTEYRGATWLAKNIQYF	TGTGCCAGCACGGAATACAGGGGAGCAACGTGGCTAGCCAAAAACATTCAGTACTTC	TRBJ2-4	TRBD1	NA	TRBV2
CASRVAGGGETQYF	TGTGCCAGCAGAGTAGCGGGGGGCGGGGAGACCCAGTACTTC	TRBJ2-5	TRBD2	NA	TRBV7-2
CASSPLGAEGYTF	TGTGCCAGCTCACCTCTGGGGGCGGAAGGCTACACCTTC	TRBJ1-2	NA	NA	TRBV18